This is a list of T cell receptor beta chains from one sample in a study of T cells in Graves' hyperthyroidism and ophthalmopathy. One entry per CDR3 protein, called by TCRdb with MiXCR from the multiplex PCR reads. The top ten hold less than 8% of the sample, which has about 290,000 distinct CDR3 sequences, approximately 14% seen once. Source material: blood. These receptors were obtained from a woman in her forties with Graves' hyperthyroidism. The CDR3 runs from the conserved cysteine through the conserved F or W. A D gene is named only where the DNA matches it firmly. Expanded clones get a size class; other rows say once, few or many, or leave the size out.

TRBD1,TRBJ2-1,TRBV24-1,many,CATSEWDRGNNEQFF,TGTGCCACCAGTGAGTGGGACAGGGGTAACAATGAGCAGTTCTTC
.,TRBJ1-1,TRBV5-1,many,CASSFNENTEAFF,TGCGCCAGCAGCTTTAACGAAAACACTGAAGCTTTCTTT
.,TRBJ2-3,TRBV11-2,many,CASSLERNTQYF,TGTGCCAGCAGCTTAGAGCGGAATACGCAGTATTTT
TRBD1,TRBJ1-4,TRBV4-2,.,CASSQAKGTGDEKLFF,TGTGCCAGCAGCCAAGCCAAAGGGACAGGGGATGAAAAACTGTTTTTT
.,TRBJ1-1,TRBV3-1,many,CASSQVAPPNTEAFF,TGTGCCAGCAGCCAAGTGGCGCCCCCGAACACTGAAGCTTTCTTT
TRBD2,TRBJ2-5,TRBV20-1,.,CSARRSGRGETQYF,TGCAGTGCTAGAAGGAGCGGGAGGGGAGAGACCCAGTACTTC
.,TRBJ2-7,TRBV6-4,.,CASSDRMLTVNYEQYF,TGTGCCAGCAGTGACAGGATGCTGACCGTAAACTACGAGCAGTACTTC
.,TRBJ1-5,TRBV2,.,CASRGLAGAGGNQPQHF,TGTGCCAGCAGGGGACTAGCGGGAGCCGGGGGCAATCAGCCCCAGCATTTT
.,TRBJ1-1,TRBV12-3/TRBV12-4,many,CASSLRVNTEAFF,TGTGCCAGCAGTTTAAGGGTGAACACTGAAGCTTTCTTT
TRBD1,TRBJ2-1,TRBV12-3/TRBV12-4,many,CASSFDRGMENEQFF,TGTGCCAGCAGTTTTGACAGGGGGATGGAAAATGAGCAGTTCTTC
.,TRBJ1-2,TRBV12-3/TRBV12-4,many,CASSLQGRNYGYTF,TGTGCCAGCAGTCTACAAGGACGGAACTATGGCTACACCTTC
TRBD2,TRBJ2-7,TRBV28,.,CASSLAGGQNEQYF,TGTGCCAGCAGTTTGGCGGGAGGGCAGAACGAGCAGTACTTC
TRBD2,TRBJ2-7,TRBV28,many,CASSLGLAGPPISYEQYF,TGTGCCAGCAGTTTGGGACTAGCGGGTCCCCCTATCTCCTACGAGCAGTACTTC
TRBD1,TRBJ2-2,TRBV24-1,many,CATSDPTGDTGELFF,TGTGCCACCAGTGACCCGACAGGGGACACCGGGGAGCTGTTTTTT
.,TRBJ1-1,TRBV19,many,CASRNRDTMNTEAFF,TGTGCCAGCAGGAACAGGGACACGATGAACACTGAAGCTTTCTTT
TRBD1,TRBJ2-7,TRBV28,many,CASSFTGQGWDEQYF,TGTGCCAGCAGTTTTACGGGACAGGGCTGGGACGAGCAGTACTTC
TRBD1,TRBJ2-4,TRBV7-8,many,CASSLARRGQGRNIQYF,TGTGCCAGCAGCTTAGCGAGGAGGGGACAGGGGCGAAACATTCAGTACTTC
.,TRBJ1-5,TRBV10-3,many,CAISEGQQGRPQHF,TGTGCCATCAGTGAGGGACAGCAAGGACGGCCCCAGCATTTT
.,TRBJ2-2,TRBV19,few,CASSIATPEEIYTGELFF,TGTGCCAGTAGTATTGCGACCCCAGAAGAGATTTACACCGGGGAGCTGTTTTTT
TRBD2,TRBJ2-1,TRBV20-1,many,CSASGRLAGPNEQFF,TGCAGTGCGTCCGGCCGACTAGCGGGACCCAATGAGCAGTTCTTC
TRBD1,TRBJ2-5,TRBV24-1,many,CATSRDRGAGETQYF,TGTGCCACCAGTCGGGACAGGGGCGCGGGCGAGACCCAGTACTTC
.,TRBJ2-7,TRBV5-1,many,CASSPTGGNYEQYF,TGCGCCAGCAGCCCCACGGGCGGTAACTACGAGCAGTACTTC
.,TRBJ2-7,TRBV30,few,CAWGTYSYEQYF,TGTGCCTGGGGGACGTACTCCTACGAGCAGTACTTC
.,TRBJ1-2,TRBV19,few,CASSTRGSHYGYTF,TGTGCCAGTAGTACCAGGGGAAGTCACTATGGCTACACCTTC
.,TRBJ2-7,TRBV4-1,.,CASSLRDTSYEQYF,TGCGCCAGCAGCCTCCGGGACACCTCCTACGAGCAGTACTTC
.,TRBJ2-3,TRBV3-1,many,CASSQGVASGYTQYF,TGTGCCAGCAGCCAAGGGGTAGCCAGCGGGTATACGCAGTATTTT
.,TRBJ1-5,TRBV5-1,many,CASSLEGGQPQHF,TGCGCCAGCAGCCTCGAAGGGGGTCAGCCCCAGCATTTT
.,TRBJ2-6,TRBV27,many,CASSLARLPGANVLTF,TGTGCCAGCAGTTTAGCCCGGCTCCCTGGGGCCAACGTCCTGACTTTC
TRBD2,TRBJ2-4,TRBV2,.,CASGSNGGNIQYF,TGTGCCAGCGGTTCGAACGGGGGGAACATTCAGTACTTC
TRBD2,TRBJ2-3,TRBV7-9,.,CASSFSGRPLFGQYF,TGTGCCAGCAGCTTTAGCGGGAGGCCCCTTTTCGGGCAGTATTTT
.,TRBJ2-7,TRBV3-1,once,CASSQFLRVLNTYEQYF,TGTGCCAGCAGCCAATTCCTTCGCGTACTCAATACCTACGAGCAGTACTTC
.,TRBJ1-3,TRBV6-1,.,CASRTDRPGNTIYF,TGTGCCAGCCGAACTGACAGGCCCGGCAACACCATATATTTT
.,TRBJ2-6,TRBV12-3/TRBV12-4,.,CASSWAGANVLTF,TGTGCCAGCAGCTGGGCGGGGGCCAACGTCCTGACTTTC
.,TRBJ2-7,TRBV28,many,CASSLSFTGQYF,TGTGCCAGCAGTTTGAGTTTTACGGGGCAGTACTTC
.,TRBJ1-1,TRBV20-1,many,CSAAGGDSTEAFF,TGCAGTGCGGCTGGAGGGGATAGCACTGAAGCTTTCTTT
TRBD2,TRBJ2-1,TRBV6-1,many,CASSVLAGAPTYNEQFF,TGTGCCAGCAGTGTACTAGCGGGAGCCCCCACCTACAATGAGCAGTTCTTC
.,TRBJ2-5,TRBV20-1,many,CSARDRRRGQETQYF,TGCAGTGCTAGAGATAGGAGGCGGGGTCAAGAGACCCAGTACTTC
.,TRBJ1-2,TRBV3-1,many,CASSQGWTAGTNGYTF,TGTGCCAGCAGCCAAGGCTGGACAGCAGGGACTAATGGCTACACCTTC
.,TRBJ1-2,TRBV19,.,CASRIGGYGYTF,TGTGCCAGCAGGATCGGGGGCTATGGCTACACCTTC
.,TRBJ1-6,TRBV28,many,CASSSHPSPLHF,TGTGCCAGCAGTTCCCATCCTTCCCCCCTCCACTTT
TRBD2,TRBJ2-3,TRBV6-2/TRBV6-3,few,CASSYPGGRGGTDTQYF,TGTGCCAGCAGTTACCCCGGGGGCCGCGGGGGGACAGATACGCAGTATTTT
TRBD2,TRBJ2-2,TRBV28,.,CASTPGRTYTGELFF,TGTGCCAGCACCCCCGGGAGGACGTACACCGGGGAGCTGTTTTTT
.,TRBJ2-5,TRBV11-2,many,CARLANQETQYF,TGTGCCAGGTTAGCGAACCAAGAGACCCAGTACTTC
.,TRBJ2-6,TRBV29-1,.,CSVEGGTGANVLTF,TGCAGCGTTGAAGGGGGGACTGGGGCCAACGTCCTGACTTTC
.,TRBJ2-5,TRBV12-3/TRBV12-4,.,CASSFRQGNQETQYF,TGTGCCAGCAGTTTTAGGCAGGGGAACCAAGAGACCCAGTACTTC
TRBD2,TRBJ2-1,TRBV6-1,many,CASSWGAGVSEEQFF,TGTGCCAGCAGTTGGGGAGCGGGAGTGTCTGAAGAGCAGTTCTTC
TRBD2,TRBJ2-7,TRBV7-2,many,CASSLRAGGPYEQYF,TGTGCCAGCAGCTTACGAGCGGGAGGGCCGTACGAGCAGTACTTC
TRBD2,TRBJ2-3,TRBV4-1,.,CASSGGREGPDTQYF,TGCGCCAGCAGTGGGGGGCGGGAGGGCCCAGATACGCAGTATTTT
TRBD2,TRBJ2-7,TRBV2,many,CASSKGLAGGTYEQYF,TGTGCCAGCAGCAAAGGGCTAGCGGGAGGGACCTACGAGCAGTACTTC
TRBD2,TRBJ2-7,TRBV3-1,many,CASSQGMNGRTYEQYF,TGTGCCAGCAGCCAAGGGATGAACGGGAGGACCTACGAGCAGTACTTC
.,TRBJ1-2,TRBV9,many,CASSAEGVYGYTF,TGTGCCAGCAGCGCCGAAGGGGTATATGGCTACACCTTC